This entry lists 7 T cell receptor beta chains sequenced from one sample in a study of regulatory T cells in long-lasting Graves disease. Arm-PCR with iRepertoire HTBI primers amplified the CDR3 regions for these TCR beta libraries. A single record per CDR3 protein comes from TCRdb applying MiXCR to the multiplex PCR reads. The data hold hundreds of thousands of distinct CDR3 sequences, with roughly 15% observed a single time. Time point of the sample: newly diagnosed GD, antithyroid drugs for less than 3 months. From RNA extracted from PBMCs, the TCR library was made. The same specimen was also included in a second study, on T cells in Graves' hyperthyroidism and ophthalmopathy.

The sequenced sample was peripheral blood mononuclear cells (PBMCs), obtained at new diagnosis, from a patient treated with antithyroid drugs. The receptors come from a woman younger than 45 with Graves disease.

This chain connects TRBV19 to TRBJ2-7, with TRBD2 matching over 11 bases. After removal of 2 bases from V and 4 bases from J, the junction contained 4 bases not matched to a gene. In germline, CDR1 is LNHDA, CDR2 SQIVND (reference sequence). The CDR3 contains 15 residues. The CDR3 sequence: CASSISGTSGYEQYF. As DNA, the CDR3 is TGTGCCAGTAGTATATCCGGGACTAGCGGTTACGAGCAGTACTTC.

This clonotype was observed a single time. The junction shows a germline mismatch at one end, possibly a read error. The rearrangement uses TRBV7-2 and TRBJ2-5, with D uncertain. CDR1 and CDR2 from the germline V gene are SGHTA and FQGNSA. The CDR3 spans 14 residues. The CDR3 nucleotides read TGTGCCAGCAGCTTAGGAGCGATCCAAGAGACCCTGTACTTC. Protein product: CASSLGAIQETLYF.

This clonotype was counted at least ten times. The J gene is TRBJ1-3, the V gene TRBV30; D is unclear. Germline lookup yields CDR1 GTSNPN and CDR2 SVGIG (reference sequence). The CDR3 is made up of 14 amino acids. Trimming shortened V by 4 bases and J by 2 bases, and 12 bases separated the two germline ends. As DNA, the CDR3 is TGTGCCTGGACAATCCCTGGGGCTGGAAACACCATATATTTT. Translated, it gives CAWTIPGAGNTIYF.

This rearrangement joins TRBV20-1 to TRBJ2-1; 8 bases match TRBD2. V shed 6 bases, J shed 5 bases, and the junction held 9 bases outside the gene matches. The length of the CDR3 is 14 residues. CDR1 DFQATT and CDR2 SNEGSKA come from the germline V gene (reference sequence). CDR3 sequence reads: CSAIEAGAHNEQFF. CDR3 in DNA: TGCAGTGCCATTGAAGCGGGAGCGCACAATGAGCAGTTCTTC.

The chain is built from TRBV27 and TRBJ1-3; D perhaps matches TRBD1 (6 bases). V was pared by 5 bases and J by 0 bases, with 14 bases between. From germline, CDR1 is MNHEY and CDR2 SMNVEV (reference sequence). This CDR3 region has 16 residues. CDR3 sequence (DNA): TGTGCCAGCAGTCCAAAAGGGGGGCCCTCTGGAAACACCATATATTTT. This gives the protein CASSPKGGPSGNTIYF.

The rearrangement links TRBV5-1 to TRBJ2-5, with no clear D. Germline CDR1 reads SGHRS; CDR2 reads YFSETQ. V shed 0 bases and J shed 5 bases, with 8 bases lying between them. This CDR3 spans 13 amino acids. The CDR3 DNA is TGCGCCAGCAGCTTGGGAGCAACGGAGACCCAGTACTTC. It yields the protein CASSLGATETQYF. The full variable domain, completed using reference TRBV5-1 and TRBJ2-5, is KAGVTQTPRYLIKTRGQQVTLSCSPISGHRSVSWYQQTPGQGLQFLFEYFSETQRNKGNFPGRFSGRQFSNSRSEMNVSTLELGDSALYLCASSLGATETQYFGPGTRLLVL.

This clonotype was observed a handful of times. This chain joins TRBV14 and TRBJ2-4, with D tentatively TRBD2 (6 bases). The V end lost 4 bases, the J end lost 9 bases, and 19 bases lay between the germline ends. Germline CDR1 SGHDN, CDR2 FVKESK. This CDR3 region has 15 residues. The CDR3 DNA sequence: TGTGCCAGCAGCCCCCTACATCGGGGGAGAGGCATTCAGTACTTC. Translation: CASSPLHRGRGIQYF.